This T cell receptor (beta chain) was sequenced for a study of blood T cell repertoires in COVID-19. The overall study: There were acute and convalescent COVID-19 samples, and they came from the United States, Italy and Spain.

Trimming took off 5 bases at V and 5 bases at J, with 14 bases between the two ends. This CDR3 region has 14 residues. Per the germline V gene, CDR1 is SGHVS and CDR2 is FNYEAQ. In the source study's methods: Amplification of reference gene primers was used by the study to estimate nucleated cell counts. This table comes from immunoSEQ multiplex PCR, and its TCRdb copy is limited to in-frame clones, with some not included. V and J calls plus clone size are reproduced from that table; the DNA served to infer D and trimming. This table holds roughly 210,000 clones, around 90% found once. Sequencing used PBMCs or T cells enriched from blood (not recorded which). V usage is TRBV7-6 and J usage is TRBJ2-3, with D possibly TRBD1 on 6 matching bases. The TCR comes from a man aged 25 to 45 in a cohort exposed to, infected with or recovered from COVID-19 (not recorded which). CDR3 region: CASSKPSTGDTQYF. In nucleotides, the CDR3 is TGTGCCAGCAGCAAACCCTCGACAGGAGATACGCAGTATTTT.